The rows below give T cell receptor beta chains drawn from one sample of a study of T cells in Graves' hyperthyroidism and ophthalmopathy. TCRdb re-called the multiplex PCR reads through MiXCR, storing one row per CDR3 protein. The table includes under 650,000 distinct CDR3 sequences, about 16% detected once. The sample was blood. The receptors shown here come from a woman aged 25 to 45 with Graves' hyperthyroidism. Both conserved end residues are trimmed from each CDR3. Fields, in order: V gene, J gene, CDR3 protein.

>TRBV5-6|TRBJ2-1
ASSAYLAGSYNEQF
>TRBV18|TRBJ2-5
ASSPSRGRENPETQY
>TRBV6-5|TRBJ2-7
ASSYGRESPYEQY
>TRBV30|TRBJ1-5
AWSAQVDQPQH
>TRBV6-1|TRBJ2-3
ASSEAGGGATQY
>TRBV7-2|TRBJ1-1
ASRKRAQNTEAF
>TRBV3-1|TRBJ2-1
ASSQGLAGDNEQF
>TRBV6-1|TRBJ2-5
ASSEDWAQWKTQY
>TRBV5-1|TRBJ2-7
ASREPGQGTSEQY
>TRBV7-8|TRBJ1-4
ASSLSSRGGGEKLF
>TRBV29-1|TRBJ2-7
SVEVSYEQY
>TRBV20-1|TRBJ1-2
SAPQGVRGYT
>TRBV2|TRBJ2-1
ASSGTAGTRVLEYNEQF
>TRBV2|TRBJ1-4
ASRVEKLF
>TRBV20-1|TRBJ2-3
SAGTSGRYTDTQY
>TRBV11-3|TRBJ1-4
ASSEQAEGEKLF
>TRBV29-1|TRBJ2-5
SVCVVDNRETQY
>TRBV9|TRBJ1-5
ASSVGVSQPQH
>TRBV27|TRBJ1-2
ASRAGAPGGYT
>TRBV9|TRBJ1-2
ASSGGTGEFSYGYT
>TRBV30|TRBJ2-3
AWSSQATDTQY
>TRBV10-1|TRBJ2-2
ASSESRGLTGELF
>TRBV2|TRBJ2-3
ASSGSEADTQY
>TRBV2|TRBJ2-5
ASSEIETQY
>TRBV2|TRBJ1-1
ASIVGWANTEAF
>TRBV5-1|TRBJ2-1
ASRGVAEDNEQF
>TRBV28|TRBJ2-7
ASSPPGAMSSYEQY
>TRBV9|TRBJ2-3
ASSPNTGTSSPDTQY
>TRBV27|TRBJ2-1
ASSPLGSGRGNEQF
>TRBV12-5|TRBJ2-1
ASGPLGTRNNEQF
>TRBV5-1|TRBJ2-5
ASSLERGEETQY
>TRBV6-1|TRBJ2-1
ASRWTNIEQF
>TRBV7-8|TRBJ1-5
ASSSMRQGVGQPQH
>TRBV28|TRBJ2-7
ASSPGSSGPYEQY
>TRBV15|TRBJ2-7
ATSIDRLGLYEQY
>TRBV12-3/TRBV12-4|TRBJ2-7
ASSPTLYEQY
>TRBV27|TRBJ2-7
ASSTGTSVGEQY
>TRBV2|TRBJ1-1
AGKVNTEAF
>TRBV27|TRBJ2-7
ASSFGQGLDEQY
>TRBV19|TRBJ2-7
ASSIPGVRDEQY
>TRBV7-8|TRBJ2-7
ASSLARRSGYEQY
>TRBV7-8|TRBJ2-7
ASSWGQGMDEQY
>TRBV6-1|TRBJ2-5
ASSEGQGAETQY
>TRBV20-1|TRBJ2-7
SAPLGVLGGEQY
>TRBV6-1|TRBJ2-1
ASTPGAGKFGNEQF
>TRBV7-9|TRBJ2-3
ASSLQITQY
>TRBV7-9|TRBJ2-3
ASSWTVGTTDTQY
>TRBV2|TRBJ2-7
ASSGRITEQY
>TRBV18|TRBJ1-1
ASSVYSGGRDTEAF
>TRBV19|TRBJ2-3
ASSAHSRADTQY
>TRBV5-1|TRBJ2-1
ASSLFRFQYNEQF
>TRBV28|TRBJ1-5
ASSLAALTGINQPQH
>TRBV20-1|TRBJ1-6
SAGGTGGEFSYNSPLH
>TRBV7-8|TRBJ2-3
ASKKLAGASTDTQY
>TRBV6-1|TRBJ2-3
ASSDYRGVADTQY
>TRBV7-8|TRBJ1-2
ASSKDLYGYT
>TRBV7-9|TRBJ2-1
ASSLGGVWEQF
>TRBV6-1|TRBJ1-2
ASIRGGASYGYT
>TRBV3-1|TRBJ2-7
ASSQGRHNYEQY